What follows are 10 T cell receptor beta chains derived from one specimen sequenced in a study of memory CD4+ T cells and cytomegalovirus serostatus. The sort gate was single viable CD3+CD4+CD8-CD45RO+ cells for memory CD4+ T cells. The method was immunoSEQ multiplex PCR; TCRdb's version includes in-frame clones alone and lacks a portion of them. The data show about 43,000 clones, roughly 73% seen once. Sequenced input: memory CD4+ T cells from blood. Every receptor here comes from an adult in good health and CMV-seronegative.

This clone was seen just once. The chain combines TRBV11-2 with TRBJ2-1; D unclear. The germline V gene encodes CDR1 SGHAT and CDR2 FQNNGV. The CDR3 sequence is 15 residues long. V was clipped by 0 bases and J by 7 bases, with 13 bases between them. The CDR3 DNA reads TGTGCCAGCAGCTTAGAAAGATCTGGGTTGAATGAGCAGTTCTTC. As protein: CASSLERSGLNEQFF.

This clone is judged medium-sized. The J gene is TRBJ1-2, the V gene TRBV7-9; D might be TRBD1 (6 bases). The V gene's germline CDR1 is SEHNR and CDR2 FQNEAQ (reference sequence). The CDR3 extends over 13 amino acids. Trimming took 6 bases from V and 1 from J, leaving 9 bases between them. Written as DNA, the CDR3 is TGTGCCAGCAGAAAACAGGGTAACTATGGCTACACCTTC. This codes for CASRKQGNYGYTF. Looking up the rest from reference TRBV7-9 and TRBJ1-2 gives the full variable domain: DTGVSQNPRHKITKRGQNVTFRCDPISEHNRLYWYRQTLGQGPEFLTYFQNEAQLEKSRLLSDRFSAERPKGSFSTLEIQRTEQGDSAMYLCASRKQGNYGYTFGSGTRLTVV.

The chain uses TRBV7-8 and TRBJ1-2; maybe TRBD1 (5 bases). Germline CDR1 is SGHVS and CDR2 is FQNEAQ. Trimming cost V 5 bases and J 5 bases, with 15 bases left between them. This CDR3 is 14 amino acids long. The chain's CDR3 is CASSPGLKGYGYTF. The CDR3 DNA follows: TGTGCCAGCAGCCCGGGACTAAAGGGGTATGGCTACACCTTC.

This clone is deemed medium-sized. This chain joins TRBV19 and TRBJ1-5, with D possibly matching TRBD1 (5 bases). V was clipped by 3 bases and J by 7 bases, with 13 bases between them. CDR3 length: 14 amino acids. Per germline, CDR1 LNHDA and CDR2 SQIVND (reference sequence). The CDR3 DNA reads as TGTGCCAGTAGTATCCCGGGGGGAGGCCAGCCCCAGCATTTT. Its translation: CASSIPGGGQPQHF.

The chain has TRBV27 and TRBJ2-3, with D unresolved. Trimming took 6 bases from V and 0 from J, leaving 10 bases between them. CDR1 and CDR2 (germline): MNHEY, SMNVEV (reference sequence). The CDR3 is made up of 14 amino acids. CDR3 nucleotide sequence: TGTGCCAGCAGGTCCTACCAGAGCACAGATACGCAGTATTTT. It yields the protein CASRSYQSTDTQYF.

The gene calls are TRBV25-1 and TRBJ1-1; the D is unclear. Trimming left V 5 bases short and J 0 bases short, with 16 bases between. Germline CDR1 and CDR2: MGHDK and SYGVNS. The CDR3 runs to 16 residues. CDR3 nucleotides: TGTGCCAGCAGTATGGCCCTAGCGCCCGTGAACACTGAAGCTTTCTTT. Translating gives CASSMALAPVNTEAFF.

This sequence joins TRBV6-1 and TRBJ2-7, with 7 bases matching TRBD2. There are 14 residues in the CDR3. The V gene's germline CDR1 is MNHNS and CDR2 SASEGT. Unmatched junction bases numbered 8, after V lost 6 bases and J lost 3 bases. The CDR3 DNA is TGTGCCAGCAGGGCCCTGGGACTAAACTACGAGCAGTACTTC. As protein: CASRALGLNYEQYF.

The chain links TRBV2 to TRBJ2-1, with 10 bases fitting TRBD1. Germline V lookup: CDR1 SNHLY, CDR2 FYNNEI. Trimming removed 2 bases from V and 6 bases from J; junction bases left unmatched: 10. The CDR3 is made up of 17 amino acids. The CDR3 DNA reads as TGTGCCAGCAGTGAAACGGGTTGGGGACAGGGGAGCAATGAGCAGTTCTTC. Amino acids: CASSETGWGQGSNEQFF.

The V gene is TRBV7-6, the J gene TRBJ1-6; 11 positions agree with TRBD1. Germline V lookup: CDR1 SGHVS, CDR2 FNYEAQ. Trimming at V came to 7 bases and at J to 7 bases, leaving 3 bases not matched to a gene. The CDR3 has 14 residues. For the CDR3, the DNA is TGTGCCAGCACTCGGGACAGGGGGAATTCACCCCTCCACTTT. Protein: CASTRDRGNSPLHF.

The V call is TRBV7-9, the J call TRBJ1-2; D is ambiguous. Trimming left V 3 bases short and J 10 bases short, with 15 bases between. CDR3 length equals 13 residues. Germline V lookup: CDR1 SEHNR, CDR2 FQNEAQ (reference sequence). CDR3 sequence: CASSFNDRVDYTF. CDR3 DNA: TGTGCCAGCAGCTTCAATGACCGGGTGGACTACACCTTC.